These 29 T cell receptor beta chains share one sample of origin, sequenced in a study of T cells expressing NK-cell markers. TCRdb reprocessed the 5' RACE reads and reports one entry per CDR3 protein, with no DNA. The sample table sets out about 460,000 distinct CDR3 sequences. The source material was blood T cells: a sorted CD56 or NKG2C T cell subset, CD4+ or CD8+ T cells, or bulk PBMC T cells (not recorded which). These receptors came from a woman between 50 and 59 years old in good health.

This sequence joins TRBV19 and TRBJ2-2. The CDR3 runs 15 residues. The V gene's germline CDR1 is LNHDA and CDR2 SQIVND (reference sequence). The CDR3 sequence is CASSSYVQNTGELFF.

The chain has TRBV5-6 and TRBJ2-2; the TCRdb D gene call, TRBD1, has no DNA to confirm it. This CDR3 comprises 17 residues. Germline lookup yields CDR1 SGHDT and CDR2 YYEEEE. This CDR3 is CASQRTGGGPSTGELFF.

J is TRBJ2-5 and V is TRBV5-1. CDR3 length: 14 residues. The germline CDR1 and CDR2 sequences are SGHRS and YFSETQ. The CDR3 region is CASSLATMEETQYF. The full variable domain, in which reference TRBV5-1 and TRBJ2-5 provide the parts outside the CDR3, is KAGVTQTPRYLIKTRGQQVTLSCSPISGHRSVSWYQQTPGQGLQFLFEYFSETQRNKGNFPGRFSGRQFSNSRSEMNVSTLELGDSALYLCASSLATMEETQYFGPGTRLLVL.

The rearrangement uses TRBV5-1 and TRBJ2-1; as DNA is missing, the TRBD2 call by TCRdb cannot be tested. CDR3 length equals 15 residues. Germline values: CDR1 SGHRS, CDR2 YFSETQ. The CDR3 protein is CASRPRASGHNEQFF.

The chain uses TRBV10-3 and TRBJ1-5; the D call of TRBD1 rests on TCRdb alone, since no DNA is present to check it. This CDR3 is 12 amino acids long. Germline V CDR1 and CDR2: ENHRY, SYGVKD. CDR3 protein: CAAQDREQPQHF.

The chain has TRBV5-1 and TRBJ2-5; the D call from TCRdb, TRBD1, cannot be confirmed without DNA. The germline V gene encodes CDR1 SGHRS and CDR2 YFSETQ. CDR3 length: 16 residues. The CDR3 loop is CASSRGDPIKRETQYF. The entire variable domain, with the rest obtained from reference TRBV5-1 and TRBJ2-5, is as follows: KAGVTQTPRYLIKTRGQQVTLSCSPISGHRSVSWYQQTPGQGLQFLFEYFSETQRNKGNFPGRFSGRQFSNSRSEMNVSTLELGDSALYLCASSRGDPIKRETQYFGPGTRLLVL.

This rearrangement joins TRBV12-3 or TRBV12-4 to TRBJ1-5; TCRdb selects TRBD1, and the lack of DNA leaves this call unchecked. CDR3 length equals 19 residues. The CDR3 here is CASSLGGTPAGYSNQPQHF.

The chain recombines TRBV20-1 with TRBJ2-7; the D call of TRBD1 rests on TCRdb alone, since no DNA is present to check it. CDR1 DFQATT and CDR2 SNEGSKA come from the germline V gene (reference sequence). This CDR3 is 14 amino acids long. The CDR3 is CSARVGGTTYEQYF.

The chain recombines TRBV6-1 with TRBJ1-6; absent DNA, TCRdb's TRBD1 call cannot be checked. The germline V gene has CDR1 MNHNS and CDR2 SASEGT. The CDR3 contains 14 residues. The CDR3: CASSQGPFNSPLHF.

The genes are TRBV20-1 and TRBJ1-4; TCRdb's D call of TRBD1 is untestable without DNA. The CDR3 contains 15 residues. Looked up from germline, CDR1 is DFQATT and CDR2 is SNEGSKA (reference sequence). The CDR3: CSAPFLGQGILKLFF.

This CDR3 is CSAGEGGRAEAFF. The chain links TRBV20-1 to TRBJ1-1; lacking DNA, the TRBD1 call made by TCRdb goes unchecked. CDR1 DFQATT and CDR2 SNEGSKA come from the germline V gene (reference sequence). The CDR3 loop spans 13 amino acids.

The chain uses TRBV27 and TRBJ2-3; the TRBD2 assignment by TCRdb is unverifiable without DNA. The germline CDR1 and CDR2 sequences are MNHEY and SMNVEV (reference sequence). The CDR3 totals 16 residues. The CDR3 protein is CANSVLAGGLTDTQYF.

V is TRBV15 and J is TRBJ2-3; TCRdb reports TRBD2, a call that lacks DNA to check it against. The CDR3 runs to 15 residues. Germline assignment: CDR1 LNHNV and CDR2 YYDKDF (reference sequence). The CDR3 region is CATSSTGPGADTQYF.

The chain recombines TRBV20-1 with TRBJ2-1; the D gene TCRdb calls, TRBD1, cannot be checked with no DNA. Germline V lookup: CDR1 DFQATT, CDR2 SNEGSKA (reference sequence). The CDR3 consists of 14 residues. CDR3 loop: CSASYLSREGEQFF.

Here the CDR3 reads CASSRDSMITDTQYF. The rearrangement joins TRBV18 to TRBJ2-3; no DNA is available, so the TRBD2 call from TCRdb remains unchecked. Per germline, CDR1 KGHSH and CDR2 LQKENI. The CDR3 runs 15 residues.

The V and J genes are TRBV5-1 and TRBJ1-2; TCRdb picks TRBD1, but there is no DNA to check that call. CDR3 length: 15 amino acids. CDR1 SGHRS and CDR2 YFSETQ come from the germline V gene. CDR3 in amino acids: CASSLAPGAHYGYTF.

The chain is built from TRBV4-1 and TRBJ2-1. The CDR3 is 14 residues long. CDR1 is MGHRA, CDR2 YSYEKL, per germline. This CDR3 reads CASSFLLVLNEQFF.

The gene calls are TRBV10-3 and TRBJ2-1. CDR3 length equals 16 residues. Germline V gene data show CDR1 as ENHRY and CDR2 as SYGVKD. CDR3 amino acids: CAISDWTGGAYNEQFF.

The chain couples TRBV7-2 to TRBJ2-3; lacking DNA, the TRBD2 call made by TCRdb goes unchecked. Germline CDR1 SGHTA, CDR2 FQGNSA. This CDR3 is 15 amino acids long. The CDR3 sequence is CASSLGGTSRDTQYF.

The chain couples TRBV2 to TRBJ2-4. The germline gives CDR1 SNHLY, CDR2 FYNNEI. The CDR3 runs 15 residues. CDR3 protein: CASSEVVAHVDIQYF.

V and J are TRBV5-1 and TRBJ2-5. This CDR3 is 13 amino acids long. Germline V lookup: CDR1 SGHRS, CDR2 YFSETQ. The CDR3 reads CASSLLPQETQYF.

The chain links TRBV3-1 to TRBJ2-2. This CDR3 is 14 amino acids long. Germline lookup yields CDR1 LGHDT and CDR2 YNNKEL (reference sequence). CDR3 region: CATRQGIGTGELFF.

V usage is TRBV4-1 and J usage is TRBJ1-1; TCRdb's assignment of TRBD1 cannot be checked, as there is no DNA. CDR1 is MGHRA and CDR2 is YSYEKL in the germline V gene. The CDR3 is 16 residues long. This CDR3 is CASSQWGIGMNTEAFF.

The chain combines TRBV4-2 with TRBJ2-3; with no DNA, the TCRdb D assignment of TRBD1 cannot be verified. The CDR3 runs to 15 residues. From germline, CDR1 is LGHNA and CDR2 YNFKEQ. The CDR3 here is CASSARTGGTDTQYF.

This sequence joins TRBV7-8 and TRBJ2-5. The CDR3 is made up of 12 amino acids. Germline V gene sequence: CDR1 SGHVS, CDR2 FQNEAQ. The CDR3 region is CASCREPETQYF. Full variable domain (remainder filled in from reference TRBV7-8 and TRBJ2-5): GAGVSQSPRYKVAKRGQDVALRCDPISGHVSLFWYQQALGQGPEFLTYFQNEAQLDKSGLPSDRFFAERPEGSVSTLKIQRTQQEDSAVYLCASCREPETQYFGPGTRLLVL.

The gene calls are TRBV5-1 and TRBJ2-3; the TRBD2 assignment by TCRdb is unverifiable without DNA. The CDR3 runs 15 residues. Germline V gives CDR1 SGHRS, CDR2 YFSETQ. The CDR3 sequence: CASSLAGGGADTQYF.

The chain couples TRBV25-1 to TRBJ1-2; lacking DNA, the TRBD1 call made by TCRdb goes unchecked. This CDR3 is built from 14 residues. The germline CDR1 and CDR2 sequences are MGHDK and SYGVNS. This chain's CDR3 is CASSGTGIQFGYTF.

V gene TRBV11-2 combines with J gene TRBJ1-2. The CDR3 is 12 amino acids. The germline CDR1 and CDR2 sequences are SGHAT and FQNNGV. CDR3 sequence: CASRGGIDGYTF.

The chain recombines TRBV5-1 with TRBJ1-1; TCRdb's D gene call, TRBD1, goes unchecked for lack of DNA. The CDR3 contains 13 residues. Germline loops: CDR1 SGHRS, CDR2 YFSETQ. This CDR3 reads CASSSQRTVEAFF.